Only a few counts were recorded for the clone carrying this T cell receptor beta chain. This record belongs to a study of T cell changes during pregnancy in multiple sclerosis. The data were produced by immunoSEQ multiplex PCR, yet TCRdb's version contains in-frame clones alone and is incomplete. Among roughly 40,000 clones listed, 87% were seen once. Germline V gene sequence: CDR1 MNHNS, CDR2 SASEGT. The ends lost 7 bases at V and 4 bases at J; junction bases unmatched: 9. There are 14 residues in the CDR3. This TCR derives from a female donor with multiple sclerosis, enrolled in a pregnancy study. The genes are TRBV6-1 and TRBJ2-5, with 7 positions matching TRBD1. Source: CD4+ T cells from peripheral blood mononuclear cells, taken after pregnancy. CDR3: CASTWTGRGETQYF. The CDR3, as DNA: TGTGCCAGCACCTGGACAGGCAGGGGAGAGACCCAGTACTTC.